The source of this T cell receptor (beta chain) is a study of T cell changes during pregnancy in multiple sclerosis. Assay: immunoSEQ multiplex PCR; the TCRdb copy retains only in-frame clones and omits some. The data contain around 42,000 clones, 88% of them singletons. The CDR3 spans 16 residues. With 4 bases removed from V and 1 base from J, the gap between germline ends came to 16 bases. Germline values: CDR1 SGDLS, CDR2 YYNGEE. Sample: peripheral blood, taken in the first trimester of pregnancy. This chain connects TRBV9 to TRBJ2-3; D gene unclear. The sequence derives from a female donor in good health, enrolled as a control in a pregnancy study. CDR3 DNA: TGTGCCAGCAGCCCCTCAGGCGTTTTGGGCACAGATACGCAGTATTTT. This translates into CASSPSGVLGTDTQYF.